Below, 16 T cell receptor beta chains from the same sample are listed, as sequenced in a study of response to subunit inactivated influenza vaccine. One entry per CDR3 protein, called by TCRdb with MiXCR from the RT-PCR reads. The table shows around 530,000 distinct CDR3 sequences, with about 15% occurring only once. The sample was CD4+ T cells sorted from PBMCs, taken approximately 25 months after vaccination. Receptors were obtained from a man aged 50-75 years who received an inactivated influenza vaccine.

This clonotype was picked up a small number of times. This chain links TRBV28 with TRBJ2-1; D not resolved. Trimming cost V 3 bases and J 0 bases, with 15 bases left between them. This CDR3 has 17 amino acids. The germline CDR1 and CDR2 sequences are MDHEN and SYDVKM. The chain's CDR3 is CASSFSPSRSSYNEQFF. The CDR3, as DNA: TGTGCCAGCAGTTTCTCCCCGTCGAGGAGCTCCTACAATGAGCAGTTCTTC.

This chain joins TRBV3-1 and TRBJ2-3; D is perhaps TRBD2 (6 bases). V lost 8 bases and J lost 1, with 16 bases in between. CDR3 length equals 15 residues. CDR1 is LGHDT, CDR2 YNNKEL, per germline (reference sequence). CDR3 sequence: CASCKEGTRTDTQYF. The CDR3 nucleotides read TGTGCCAGCTGCAAGGAGGGCACCCGCACAGATACGCAGTATTTT.

This chain connects TRBV3-1 to TRBJ2-2; TRBD2 is a possible D gene (6 bases). Germline-derived CDR1 and CDR2 are LGHDT and YNNKEL (reference sequence). Trimming removed 4 bases from V and 1 base from J, with 13 bases in between. The CDR3 consists of 16 residues. DNA of the CDR3: TGTGCCAGCAGCCCTTTAGTGGGGGGGAACACCGGGGAGCTGTTTTTT. Translated, it gives CASSPLVGGNTGELFF.

The chain is built from TRBV3-1 and TRBJ2-1, with 10 bases matching TRBD2. Per germline, CDR1 LGHDT and CDR2 YNNKEL (reference sequence). The CDR3 runs 13 residues. V was pared by 1 base and J by 12 bases, with 3 bases of the junction left unmatched. CDR3 in amino acids: CASSQVSGGGQFF. The CDR3 region has the DNA TGTGCCAGCAGCCAAGTGAGCGGGGGGGGGCAGTTCTTC.

The V call is TRBV5-5, the J call TRBJ2-2, with D possibly matching TRBD1 (6 bases). V shed 0 bases and J shed 4 bases, with 13 bases lying between them. This CDR3 contains 16 residues. Germline values: CDR1 SGHKS, CDR2 YYEKEE (reference sequence). Written as DNA, the CDR3 is TGTGCCAGCAGCTTGGCCTTGGGGGCGGCCACCGGGGAGCTGTTTTTT. Its protein product is CASSLALGAATGELFF.

The chain uses TRBV5-4 and TRBJ2-2; D is ambiguous. Between the trimmed V and J ends, which lost 2 bases and 5 bases, there was a span of 4 bases. The CDR3 contains 12 residues. Germline assignment: CDR1 SGHNT and CDR2 YYREEE (reference sequence). In DNA form, the CDR3 reads TGTGCCAGCAGCTTTCAAACCGGGGAGCTGTTTTTT. Its translation: CASSFQTGELFF.

V usage is TRBV4-2 and J usage is TRBJ2-1; 9 nucleotides match TRBD1. Germline V gives CDR1 LGHNA, CDR2 YNFKEQ. The CDR3 has 16 amino acids. V lost 1 base and J lost 5; bases outside the gene matches: 6. CDR3 loop: CASSQALGTGNNEQFF. CDR3 nucleotide sequence: TGTGCCAGCAGCCAAGCTTTGGGGACAGGGAACAATGAGCAGTTCTTC.

The J gene is TRBJ1-4, the V gene TRBV20-1; D may be TRBD1 (6 bases). Germline V gene data show CDR1 as DFQATT and CDR2 as SNEGSKA (reference sequence). The length of the CDR3 is 16 residues. Trimming pared 1 base from V and 7 bases from J, leaving 19 bases between. The CDR3 bases are TGCAGTGCTAGAGCCCTGCTATTTGGGGGCGTTGAAAAACTGTTTTTT. Amino acids: CSARALLFGGVEKLFF.

V usage is TRBV29-1 and J usage is TRBJ2-7; D perhaps matches TRBD1 (6 bases). The V end lost 6 bases, the J end lost 4 bases, and 13 bases lay between the germline ends. Germline V lookup: CDR1 SQVTM, CDR2 ANQGSEA. The CDR3 has 12 residues. DNA of the CDR3: TGCAGCGTCAGGGGCGGATATTACGAGCAGTACTTC. Translated: CSVRGGYYEQYF.

The chain links TRBV9 to TRBJ2-1; 7 bases agree with TRBD2. CDR3 length: 16 amino acids. V gave up 0 bases and J gave up 6 bases; unmatched junction bases: 9. Germline V gene data show CDR1 as SGDLS and CDR2 as YYNGEE. CDR3 amino acids: CASSVVWTSPRNEQFF. Here the CDR3 DNA reads TGTGCCAGCAGCGTAGTTTGGACTAGTCCCCGCAATGAGCAGTTCTTC.

This clonotype was seen only a few times. The rearrangement links TRBV6-1 to TRBJ2-4; D possibly matches TRBD1 or TRBD2 (5 bases each). The CDR3 totals 18 residues. Looked up from germline, CDR1 is MNHNS and CDR2 is SASEGT. V lost 2 bases, J lost 2 bases, and 19 bases lay in between. The CDR3 bases are TGTGCCAGCAGTGAATGGTTCTACCGGGACGAACCCAAAAACATTCAGTACTTC. Its protein product is CASSEWFYRDEPKNIQYF.

The chain combines TRBV9 with TRBJ2-1; 7 nucleotides line up with TRBD2. With 4 bases clipped from V and 5 bases from J, the junction kept 15 bases outside the gene matches. The CDR3 spans 17 residues. Looked up from germline, CDR1 is SGDLS and CDR2 is YYNGEE. CDR3 loop: CASSTSLGRAGHNEQFF. CDR3 coding DNA: TGTGCCAGCAGCACATCCTTGGGTCGAGCGGGGCACAATGAGCAGTTCTTC.

There are many counts of this clonotype. The CDR3 nucleotides read TGCAGTGCAGAGCCCGGGACTGGGACCTACGAGCAGTACTTC. Protein sequence: CSAEPGTGTYEQYF. This sequence joins TRBV20-1 and TRBJ2-7; D perhaps matches TRBD2 (6 bases). The CDR3 consists of 14 residues. V lost 6 bases, J lost 2 bases, and 17 bases lay in between. CDR1 is DFQATT and CDR2 is SNEGSKA in the germline V gene (reference sequence).

The rearrangement uses TRBV29-1 and TRBJ2-7; TRBD1 might be the D (5 bases). V was clipped by 6 bases and J by 0 bases, with 15 bases between them. CDR1 and CDR2 from the germline V gene are SQVTM and ANQGSEA. The CDR3 contains 14 residues. The CDR3 loop reads CSVIRQINSYEQYF. The CDR3 DNA reads as TGCAGCGTGATAAGACAGATAAACTCCTACGAGCAGTACTTC.

The chain links TRBV12-3 or TRBV12-4 to TRBJ2-3; 13 bases line up with TRBD2. V lost 8 bases to trimming and J lost 3 bases; unmatched junction nucleotides: 5. CDR3 length: 15 residues. Here the CDR3 DNA reads TGTGCCAGCGGTCCGACTAGCGGGAGGACAGATACGCAGTATTTT. Translated: CASGPTSGRTDTQYF.

The rearrangement uses TRBV20-1 and TRBJ2-1; D uncertain. Germline values: CDR1 DFQATT, CDR2 SNEGSKA (reference sequence). The CDR3 runs 14 residues. Trimming stripped 1 base from V and 5 bases from J, with 12 bases between. As DNA, the CDR3 is TGCAGTGCTAGAGGGGTCGGGTCAGACAATGAGCAGTTCTTC. Translated: CSARGVGSDNEQFF.